The 6 T cell receptor beta chains reported below all come from one sample, sequenced in a study of blood T cell repertoires in COVID-19. Clones were read by immunoSEQ multiplex PCR, and TCRdb kept only the in-frame ones, dropping some. The sample consists of 200,000 to 250,000 clones, 88% of them appearing once. What was sequenced was peripheral blood. These receptors were collected from a woman aged 55-70 years with acute or convalescent COVID-19.

In DNA, the CDR3 is TGTGCCAGCAGCAACGGGGGGGGCCCAGGGCAAGAGACCCAGTACTTC. It encodes CASSNGGGPGQETQYF. V and J are TRBV6-6 and TRBJ2-5; 8 positions match TRBD2. The length of the CDR3 is 16 residues. CDR1 is MNHNY, CDR2 SVGAGI, per germline (reference sequence). Trimming at V came to 6 bases and at J to 2 bases, leaving 11 bases not matched to a gene.

CDR3 sequence reads: CASRSTGVSNQPQHF. CDR3 bases: TGTGCCAGTAGGTCGACAGGGGTAAGCAATCAGCCCCAGCATTTT. This chain connects TRBV19 to TRBJ1-5, with 8 bases matching TRBD1. Trimming at V came to 6 bases and at J to 1 base, leaving 5 bases not matched to a gene. This CDR3 is 15 amino acids long. Germline CDR1 LNHDA, CDR2 SQIVND (reference sequence).

The chain carries TRBV3-1 (or the pseudogene TRBV3-2) and TRBJ2-7; 7 nucleotides agree with TRBD2. The V segment lost 6 bases and the J segment 2 bases; nucleotides outside the gene matches: 7. The CDR3 is 14 amino acids. Germline assignment: CDR1 LGHDT and CDR2 YNNKEL (reference sequence). The CDR3 region has the DNA TGTGCCAGCAGGGAGCGGGGCAGCCCCTACGAGCAGTACTTC. Translated, it gives CASRERGSPYEQYF.

The chain links TRBV28 to TRBJ1-2, with D perhaps matching TRBD1 (6 bases). The CDR3 covers 12 residues. V lost 5 bases to trimming and J lost 6 bases, with 10 bases between them. Per germline, CDR1 MDHEN and CDR2 SYDVKM. The chain's CDR3 is CASSPRTDGYTF. The CDR3 bases are TGTGCCAGCAGTCCGCGGACAGATGGCTACACCTTC.

The rearrangement uses TRBV2 and TRBJ2-7, with 9 bases that match TRBD1. The junction had 9 bases not matched to a gene; V was cut back by 5 bases and J by 7 bases. CDR3 length equals 14 residues. Germline CDR1 reads SNHLY; CDR2 reads FYNNEI. The CDR3 loop reads CASSSDRGTWEQYF. DNA for the CDR3: TGTGCCAGCAGTTCGGACAGGGGCACGTGGGAGCAGTACTTC.

The chain links TRBV30 to TRBJ2-5, with TRBD2 matching 14 bases. CDR1 GTSNPN and CDR2 SVGIG come from the germline V gene (reference sequence). The ends lost 2 bases at V and 5 bases at J; junction bases unmatched: 4. The CDR3 has 15 residues. CDR3 nucleotides: TGTGCCTGGAGTCGGACTAGCGGGGGGCCGGAGACCCAGTACTTC. Protein: CAWSRTSGGPETQYF.